These 8 T cell receptor beta chains share one sample of origin, sequenced in a study of blood T cell repertoires in COVID-19. Clones were sequenced by immunoSEQ multiplex PCR, and TCRdb holds only the in-frame ones, with some missing. Of 400,000 to 450,000 clones in the sample, roughly 88% were seen once. Sequences were obtained from peripheral blood. The receptors here all came from a woman younger than 45 with active or convalescent COVID-19.

J is TRBJ1-4 and V is TRBV21-1; TRBD1 reflects the table's D call only, with no check against the DNA. TRBV21-1 counts as a pseudogene. The CDR3 loop spans 16 amino acids. The CDR3 bases are TGTGCCAGCAGTACCGATCTGGGGGCCACTAATGAAAAACTGTTTTTT. Protein product: CASSTDLGATNEKLFF.

The chain combines TRBV12-3 or TRBV12-4 with TRBJ2-1; D is undetermined. Trimming left V 7 bases short and J 8 bases short, with 9 bases between. This CDR3 has 11 amino acids. DNA for the CDR3: TGTGCCAGCACCAAGCTCGATGAGCAGTTCTTC. It is translated as CASTKLDEQFF.

The rearrangement joins TRBV6-1 to TRBJ1-1, with D possibly being TRBD1 (5 bases). V gave up 3 bases and J gave up 5 bases, with 13 bases separating them. The CDR3 has 14 amino acids. The germline V gene encodes CDR1 MNHNS and CDR2 SASEGT. As DNA, the CDR3 is TGTGCCAGCAGTGAGACGGTCGGGGGGACTGAAGCTTTCTTT. Its translation is CASSETVGGTEAFF.

The chain carries TRBV5-1 and TRBJ2-7, with TRBD1 identical over 8 bases. The CDR3 has 13 residues. V was pared by 5 bases and J by 7 bases, with 8 bases of the junction left unmatched. Germline-derived CDR1 and CDR2 are SGHRS and YFSETQ. For the CDR3, the DNA is TGCGCCAGCAGGGCCAGGGGGCGGGAAGAGCAGTACTTC. Its protein product is CASRARGREEQYF.

The chain employs TRBV5-6 and TRBJ1-2, with 9 bases identical to TRBD1. With V trimmed by 3 bases and J by 3 bases, 6 bases remained unmatched. Looked up from germline, CDR1 is SGHDT and CDR2 is YYEEEE. This CDR3 spans 15 amino acids. CDR3 in amino acids: CASSWGQGVDYGYTF. In nucleotides, the CDR3 is TGTGCCAGCAGCTGGGGACAGGGCGTGGACTATGGCTACACCTTC. The full variable domain, completed using reference TRBV5-6 and TRBJ1-2, is DAGVTQSPTHLIKTRGQQVTLRCSPKSGHDTVSWYQQALGQGPQFIFQYYEEEERQRGNFPDRFSGHQFPNYSSELNVNALLLGDSALYLCASSWGQGVDYGYTFGSGTRLTVV.

This rearrangement joins TRBV6-6 to TRBJ1-5; D is possibly TRBD1 (5 bases). Germline values: CDR1 MNHNY, CDR2 SVGAGI (reference sequence). Trimming took off 8 bases at V and 0 bases at J, with 14 bases between the two ends. There are 15 residues in the CDR3. CDR3 in DNA: TGTGCCAGCTCGGGGGGAGAATATAGCAATCAGCCCCAGCATTTT. This codes for CASSGGEYSNQPQHF.

CDR3 DNA sequence: TGTGCCAGCAGGGGGGGGATCTTCGCCCGAGAGACCCAGTACTTC. Its protein is CASRGGIFARETQYF. The chain carries TRBV11-2 and TRBJ2-5, with 7 bases fitting TRBD2. CDR3 length: 15 residues. The V and J ends lost 6 bases and 4 bases, in that order; junction bases with no gene match: 11. Germline V CDR1 and CDR2: SGHAT, FQNNGV.

The chain links TRBV3-1 (or the pseudogene TRBV3-2) to TRBJ2-1; 14 nucleotides match TRBD2. In germline, CDR1 is LGHDT, CDR2 YNNKEL (reference sequence). This CDR3 has 14 amino acids. With 4 bases clipped from V and 9 bases from J, the junction kept 2 bases outside the gene matches. The CDR3 loop reads CASSPGLAGAEQFF. CDR3 DNA: TGTGCCAGCAGCCCGGGACTAGCGGGGGCTGAGCAGTTCTTC.